This T cell receptor (beta chain) was identified in a study of blood T cell repertoires in COVID-19. About the research overall: Both acute and convalescent COVID-19 samples were obtained from the United States, Italy and Spain. In each case, the material was cDNA or gDNA derived from T cells, B-cell-depleted T cells, or PBMCs.

Original analysis: Using reference gene primer amplification, nucleated cell counts were estimated. Assay used: immunoSEQ multiplex PCR; TCRdb lists only in-frame clones, some missing. That table is the source of V, J and clone size, and D and trimming were worked out from the DNA. The table has 150,000 to 200,000 clones, 70% to 85% seen once; the top ten hold around 9.5%. With respect to this clone: This specimen includes other DNA sequences encoding the same CDR3.

This CDR3 has 13 amino acids. The V end lost 3 bases, the J end lost 3 bases, and 8 bases lay between the germline ends. Germline lookup yields CDR1 SGHTA and CDR2 FQGNSA. The sequenced sample was peripheral blood. The TCR was taken from a woman older than 75 with acute or convalescent COVID-19. The rearrangement uses TRBV7-2 and TRBJ1-1; D is uncertain. The CDR3, as DNA: TGTGCCAGCAGCTTGACGGAGCACACTGAAGCTTTCTTT. This encodes CASSLTEHTEAFF.